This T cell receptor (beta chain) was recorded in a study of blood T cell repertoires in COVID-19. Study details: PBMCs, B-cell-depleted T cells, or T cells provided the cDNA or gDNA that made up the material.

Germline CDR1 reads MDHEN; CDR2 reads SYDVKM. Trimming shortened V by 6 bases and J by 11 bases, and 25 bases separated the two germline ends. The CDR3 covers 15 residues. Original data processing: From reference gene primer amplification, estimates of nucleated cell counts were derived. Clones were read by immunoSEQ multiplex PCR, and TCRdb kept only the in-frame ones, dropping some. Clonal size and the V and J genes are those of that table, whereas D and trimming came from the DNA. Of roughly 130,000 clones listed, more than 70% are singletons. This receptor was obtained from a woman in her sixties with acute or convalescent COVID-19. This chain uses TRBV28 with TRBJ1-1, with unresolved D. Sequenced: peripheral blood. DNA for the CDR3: TGTGCCAGCAGCCCCATTAAGACATTTTCGGATGGGGCTTTCTTT. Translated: CASSPIKTFSDGAFF.